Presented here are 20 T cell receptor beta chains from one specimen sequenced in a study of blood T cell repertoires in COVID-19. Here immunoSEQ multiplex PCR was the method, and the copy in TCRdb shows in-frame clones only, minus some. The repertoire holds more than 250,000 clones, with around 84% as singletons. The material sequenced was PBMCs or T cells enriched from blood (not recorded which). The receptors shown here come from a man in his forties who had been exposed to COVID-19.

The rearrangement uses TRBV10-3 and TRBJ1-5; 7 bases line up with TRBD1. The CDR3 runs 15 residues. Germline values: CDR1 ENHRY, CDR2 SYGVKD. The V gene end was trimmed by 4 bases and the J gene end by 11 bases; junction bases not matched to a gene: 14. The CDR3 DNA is TGTGCCATCAGTGGGGGAGACAGGGCTTCGGGGGCCCAGCATTTT. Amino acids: CAISGGDRASGAQHF.

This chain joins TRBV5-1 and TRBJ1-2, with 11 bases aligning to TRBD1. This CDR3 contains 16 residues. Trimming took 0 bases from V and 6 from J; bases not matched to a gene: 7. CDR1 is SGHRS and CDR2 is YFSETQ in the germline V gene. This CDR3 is CASSLEGRDRGNGYTF. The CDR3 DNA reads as TGCGCCAGCAGCTTGGAGGGGCGGGACAGGGGGAATGGCTACACCTTC. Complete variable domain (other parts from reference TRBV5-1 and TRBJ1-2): KAGVTQTPRYLIKTRGQQVTLSCSPISGHRSVSWYQQTPGQGLQFLFEYFSETQRNKGNFPGRFSGRQFSNSRSEMNVSTLELGDSALYLCASSLEGRDRGNGYTFGSGTRLTVV.

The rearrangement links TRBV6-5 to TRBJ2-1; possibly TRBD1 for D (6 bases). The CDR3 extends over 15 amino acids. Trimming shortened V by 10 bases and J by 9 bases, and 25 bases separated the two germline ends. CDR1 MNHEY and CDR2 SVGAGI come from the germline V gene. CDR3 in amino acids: CATERWQGFQGEQFF. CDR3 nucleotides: TGTGCCACCGAGCGGTGGCAGGGGTTCCAAGGTGAGCAGTTCTTC.

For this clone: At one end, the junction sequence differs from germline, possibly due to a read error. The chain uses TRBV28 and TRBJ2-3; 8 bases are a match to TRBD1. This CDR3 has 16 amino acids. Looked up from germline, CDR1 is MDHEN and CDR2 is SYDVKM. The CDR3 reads CVSSLIGQGGTDTQYF. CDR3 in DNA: TGTGTCAGCAGTTTGATAGGACAGGGCGGCACAGATACGCAGTATTTT. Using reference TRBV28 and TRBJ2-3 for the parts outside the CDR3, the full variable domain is DVKVTQSSRYLVKRTGEKVFLECVQDMDHENMFWYRQDPGLGLRLIYFSYDVKMKEKGDIPEGYSVSREKKERFSLILESASTNQTSMYLCVSSLIGQGGTDTQYFGPGTRLTVL.

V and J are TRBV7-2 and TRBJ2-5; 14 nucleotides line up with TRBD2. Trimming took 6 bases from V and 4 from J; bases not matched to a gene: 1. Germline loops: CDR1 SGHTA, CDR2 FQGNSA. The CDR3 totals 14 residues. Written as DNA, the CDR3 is TGTGCCAGCAGTGGGACTAGCGGGAGAGAGACCCAGTACTTC. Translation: CASSGTSGRETQYF.

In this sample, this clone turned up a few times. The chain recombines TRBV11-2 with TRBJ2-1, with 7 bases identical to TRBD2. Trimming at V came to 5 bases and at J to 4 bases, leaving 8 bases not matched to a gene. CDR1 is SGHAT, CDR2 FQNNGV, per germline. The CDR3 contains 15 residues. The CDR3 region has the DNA TGTGCCAGCAGCCCCCGGCTAGCGGTATACAATGAGCAGTTCTTC. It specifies CASSPRLAVYNEQFF.

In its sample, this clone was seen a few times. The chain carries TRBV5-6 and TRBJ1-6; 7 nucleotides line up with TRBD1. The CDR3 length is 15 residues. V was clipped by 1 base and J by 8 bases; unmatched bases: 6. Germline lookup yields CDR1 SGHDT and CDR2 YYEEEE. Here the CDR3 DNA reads TGTGCCAGCAGCTTGTGGGACAGAAAAGATTCACCCCTCCACTTT. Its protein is CASSLWDRKDSPLHF.

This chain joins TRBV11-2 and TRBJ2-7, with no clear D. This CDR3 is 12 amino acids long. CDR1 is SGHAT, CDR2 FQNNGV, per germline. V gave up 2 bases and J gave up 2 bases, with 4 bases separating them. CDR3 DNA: TGTGCCAGCAGCTTAAATACCTACGAGCAGTACTTC. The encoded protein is CASSLNTYEQYF.

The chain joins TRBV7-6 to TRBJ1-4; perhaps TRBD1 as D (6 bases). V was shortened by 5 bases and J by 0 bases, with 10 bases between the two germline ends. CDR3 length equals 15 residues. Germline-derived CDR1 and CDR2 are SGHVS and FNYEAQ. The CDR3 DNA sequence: TGTGCCAGCAGCCGAAAGGGGGCAACTAATGAAAAACTGTTTTTT. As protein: CASSRKGATNEKLFF.

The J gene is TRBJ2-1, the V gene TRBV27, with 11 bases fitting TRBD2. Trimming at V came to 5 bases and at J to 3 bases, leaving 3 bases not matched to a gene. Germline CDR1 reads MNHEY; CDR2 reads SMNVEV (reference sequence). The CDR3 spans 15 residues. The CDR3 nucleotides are TGTGCCAGCAGTACACTAGCGGGAGACTACAATGAGCAGTTCTTC. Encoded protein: CASSTLAGDYNEQFF.

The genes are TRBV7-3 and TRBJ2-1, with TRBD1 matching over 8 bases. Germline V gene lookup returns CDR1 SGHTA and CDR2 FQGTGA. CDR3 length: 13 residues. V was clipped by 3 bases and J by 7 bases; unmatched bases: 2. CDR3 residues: CASSLRQGNEQFF. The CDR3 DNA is TGTGCCAGCAGCTTGCGACAGGGGAATGAGCAGTTCTTC.

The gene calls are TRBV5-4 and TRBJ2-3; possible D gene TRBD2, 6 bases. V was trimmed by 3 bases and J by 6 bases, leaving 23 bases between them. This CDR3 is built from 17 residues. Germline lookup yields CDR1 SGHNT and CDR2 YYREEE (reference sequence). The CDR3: CASSSQAGTPNSDTQYF. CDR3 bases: TGTGCCAGCAGCTCACAAGCTGGGACTCCCAACTCGGATACGCAGTATTTT.

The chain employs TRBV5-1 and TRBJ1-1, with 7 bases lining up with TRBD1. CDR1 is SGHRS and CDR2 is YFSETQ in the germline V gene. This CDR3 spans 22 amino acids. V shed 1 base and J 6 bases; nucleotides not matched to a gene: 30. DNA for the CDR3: TGCGCCAGCAGCTTGTCGTCGCGGACAGGTTTTAAGGTAACCGCCCCTTTTGCTGAAGCTTTCTTT. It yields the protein CASSLSSRTGFKVTAPFAEAFF.

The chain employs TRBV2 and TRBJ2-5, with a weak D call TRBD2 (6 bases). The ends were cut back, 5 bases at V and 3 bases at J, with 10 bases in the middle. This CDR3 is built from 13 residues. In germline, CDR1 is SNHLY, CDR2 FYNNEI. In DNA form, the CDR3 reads TGTGCCAGCAGTCCCGGGAGAAAAGAGACCCAGTACTTC. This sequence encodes CASSPGRKETQYF.

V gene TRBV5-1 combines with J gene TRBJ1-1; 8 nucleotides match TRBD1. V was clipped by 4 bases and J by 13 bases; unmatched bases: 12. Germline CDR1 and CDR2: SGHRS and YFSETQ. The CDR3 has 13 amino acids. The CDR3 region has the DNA TGCGCCAGCAGCCCGACAGGGGATGATCTAGTTTTCTTT. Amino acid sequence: CASSPTGDDLVFF.

The CDR3 spells CATSDLMQGGRCNQPQHF. DNA of the CDR3: TGTGCCACCAGTGATTTGATGCAGGGGGGAAGATGCAATCAGCCCCAGCATTTT. This sequence joins TRBV24-1 and TRBJ1-5; TRBD1 matches at 7 bases. V trimming: 0 bases; J trimming: 2 bases; junction bases outside the gene matches: 9. In germline, CDR1 is KGHDR, CDR2 SFDVKD. The CDR3 totals 18 residues.

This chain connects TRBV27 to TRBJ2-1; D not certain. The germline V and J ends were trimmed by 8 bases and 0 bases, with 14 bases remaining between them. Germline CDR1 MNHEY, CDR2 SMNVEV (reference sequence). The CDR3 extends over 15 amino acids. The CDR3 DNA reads TGTGCCAGCGCTAGTTTCCAGAGCTCCTACAATGAGCAGTTCTTC. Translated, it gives CASASFQSSYNEQFF.

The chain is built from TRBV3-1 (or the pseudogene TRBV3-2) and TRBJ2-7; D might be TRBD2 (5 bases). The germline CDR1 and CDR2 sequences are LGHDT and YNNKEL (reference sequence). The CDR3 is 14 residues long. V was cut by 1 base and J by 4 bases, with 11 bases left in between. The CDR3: CASSQGGSGYEQYF. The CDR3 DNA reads TGTGCCAGCAGCCAAGGTGGGAGTGGGTACGAGCAGTACTTC.

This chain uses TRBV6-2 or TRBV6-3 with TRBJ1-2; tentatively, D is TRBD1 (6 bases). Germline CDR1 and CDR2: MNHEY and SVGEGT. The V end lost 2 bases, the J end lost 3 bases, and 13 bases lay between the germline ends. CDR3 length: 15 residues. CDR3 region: CASSYGQGIHYGYTF. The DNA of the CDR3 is TGTGCCAGCAGTTACGGGCAGGGGATTCACTATGGCTACACCTTC.

This CDR3 is CASSTRTESNTEAFF. CDR3 bases: TGTGCCAGCAGCACCCGGACAGAGTCGAACACTGAAGCTTTCTTT. The chain has TRBV9 and TRBJ1-1; D might be TRBD1 (6 bases). This CDR3 contains 15 residues. Trimming stripped 4 bases from V and 1 base from J, with 14 bases between. Germline loops: CDR1 SGDLS, CDR2 YYNGEE.